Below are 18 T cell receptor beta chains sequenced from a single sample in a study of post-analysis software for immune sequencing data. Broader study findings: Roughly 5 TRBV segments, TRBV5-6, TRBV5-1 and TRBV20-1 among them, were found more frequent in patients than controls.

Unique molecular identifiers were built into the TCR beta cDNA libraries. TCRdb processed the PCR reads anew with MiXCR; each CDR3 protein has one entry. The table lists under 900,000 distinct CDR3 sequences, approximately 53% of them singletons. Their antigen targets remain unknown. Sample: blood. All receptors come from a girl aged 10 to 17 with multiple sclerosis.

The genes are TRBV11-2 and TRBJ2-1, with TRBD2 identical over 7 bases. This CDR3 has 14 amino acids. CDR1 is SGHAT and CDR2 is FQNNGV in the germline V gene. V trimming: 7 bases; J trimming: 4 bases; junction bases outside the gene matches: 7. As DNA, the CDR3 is TGTGCCAGCAACAGAATCGGGGGGTACAATGAGCAGTTCTTC. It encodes CASNRIGGYNEQFF.

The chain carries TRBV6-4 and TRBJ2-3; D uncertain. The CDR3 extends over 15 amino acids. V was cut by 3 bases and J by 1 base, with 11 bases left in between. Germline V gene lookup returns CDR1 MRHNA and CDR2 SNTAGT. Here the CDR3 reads CASSEDGDGTDTQYF. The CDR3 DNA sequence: TGTGCCAGCAGTGAAGATGGCGACGGCACAGATACGCAGTATTTT.

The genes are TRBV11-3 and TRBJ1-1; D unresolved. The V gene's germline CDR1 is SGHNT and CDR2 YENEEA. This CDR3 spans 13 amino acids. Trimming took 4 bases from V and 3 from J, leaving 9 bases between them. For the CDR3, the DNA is TGTGCCAGCAGCTCCGAGAGAGACACTGAAGCTTTCTTT. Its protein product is CASSSERDTEAFF.

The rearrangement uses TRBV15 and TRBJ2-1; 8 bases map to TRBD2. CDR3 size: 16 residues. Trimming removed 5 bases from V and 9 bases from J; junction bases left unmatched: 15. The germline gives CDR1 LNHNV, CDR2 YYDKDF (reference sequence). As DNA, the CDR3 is TGTGCCACCAGCGGGGGACTAGTCGGTAAAAAAAGTGAGCAGTTCTTC. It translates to CATSGGLVGKKSEQFF.

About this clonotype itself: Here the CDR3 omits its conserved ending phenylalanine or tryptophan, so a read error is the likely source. This CDR3 is CASSPSGTQYV. The DNA of the CDR3 is TGTGCCAGCAGCCCTAGCGGGACCCAGTACGTC. The chain links TRBV6-2 or TRBV6-3 to TRBJ2-5, with 7 bases that match TRBD2. V trimming: 6 bases; J trimming: 7 bases; junction bases outside the gene matches: 2. The CDR3 has 11 amino acids. Germline loops: CDR1 MNHEY, CDR2 SVGEGT.

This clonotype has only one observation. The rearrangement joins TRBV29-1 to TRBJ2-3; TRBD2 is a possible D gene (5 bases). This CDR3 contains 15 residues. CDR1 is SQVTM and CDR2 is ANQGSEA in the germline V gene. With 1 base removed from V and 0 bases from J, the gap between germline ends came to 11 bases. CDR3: CSVEVTTQSTDTQYF. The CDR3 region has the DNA TGCAGCGTTGAAGTGACTACCCAGAGCACAGATACGCAGTATTTT.

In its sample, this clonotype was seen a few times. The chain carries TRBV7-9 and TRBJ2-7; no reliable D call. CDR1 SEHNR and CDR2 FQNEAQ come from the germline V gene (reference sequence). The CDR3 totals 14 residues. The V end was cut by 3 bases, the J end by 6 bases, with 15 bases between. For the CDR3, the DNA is TGTGCCAGCAGCTTCAGCGTGGGAATCGCCGAGCAGTACTTC. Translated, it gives CASSFSVGIAEQYF.

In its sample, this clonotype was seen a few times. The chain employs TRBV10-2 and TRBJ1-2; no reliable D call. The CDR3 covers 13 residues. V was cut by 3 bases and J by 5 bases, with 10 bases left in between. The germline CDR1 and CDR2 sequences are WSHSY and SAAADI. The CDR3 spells CASSDGPRYGYTF. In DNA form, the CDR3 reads TGCGCCAGCAGTGACGGGCCAAGGTATGGCTACACCTTC.

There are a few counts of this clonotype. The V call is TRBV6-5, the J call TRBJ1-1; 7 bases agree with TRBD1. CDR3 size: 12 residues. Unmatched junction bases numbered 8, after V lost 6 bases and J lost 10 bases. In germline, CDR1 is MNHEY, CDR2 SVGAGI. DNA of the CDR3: TGTGCCAGCAGCGGACAGGCGACGGCAGCTTTCTTT. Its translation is CASSGQATAAFF.

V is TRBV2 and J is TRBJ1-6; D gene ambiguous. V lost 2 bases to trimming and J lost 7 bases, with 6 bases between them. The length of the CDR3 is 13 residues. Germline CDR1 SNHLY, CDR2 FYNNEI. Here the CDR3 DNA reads TGTGCCAGCAGTGAACAAGAGAATTCACCCCTCCACTTT. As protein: CASSEQENSPLHF.

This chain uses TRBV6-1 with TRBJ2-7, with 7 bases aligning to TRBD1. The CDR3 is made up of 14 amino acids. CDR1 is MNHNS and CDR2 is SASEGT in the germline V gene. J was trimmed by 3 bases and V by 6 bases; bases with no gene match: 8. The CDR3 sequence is CASSTGQLSYEQYF. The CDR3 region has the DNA TGTGCCAGCAGCACGGGACAGCTAAGCTACGAGCAGTACTTC.

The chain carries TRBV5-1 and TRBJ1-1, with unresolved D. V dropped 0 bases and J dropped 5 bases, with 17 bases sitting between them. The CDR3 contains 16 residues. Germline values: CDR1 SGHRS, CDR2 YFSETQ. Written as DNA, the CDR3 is TGCGCCAGCAGCTTGGAGGCTCTCTCGGGTAGGACTGAAGCTTTCTTT. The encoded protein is CASSLEALSGRTEAFF.

The CDR3 loop reads CAISATSGTTYEQYF. For the CDR3, the DNA is TGTGCCATCAGTGCCACTAGCGGGACGACCTACGAGCAGTACTTC. V gene TRBV10-3 combines with J gene TRBJ2-7; the match to TRBD2 covers 10 bases. Germline CDR1 ENHRY, CDR2 SYGVKD. V dropped 4 bases and J dropped 2; count of bases not matched to a gene: 5. The length of the CDR3 is 15 residues.

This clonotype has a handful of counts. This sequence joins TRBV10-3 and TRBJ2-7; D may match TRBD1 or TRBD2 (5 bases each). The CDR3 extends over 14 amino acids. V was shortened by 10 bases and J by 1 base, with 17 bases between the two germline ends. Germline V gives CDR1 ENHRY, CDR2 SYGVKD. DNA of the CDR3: TGTGCCACGGTACGGGACCCTTTGTCCTACGAGCAGTACTTC. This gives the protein CATVRDPLSYEQYF.

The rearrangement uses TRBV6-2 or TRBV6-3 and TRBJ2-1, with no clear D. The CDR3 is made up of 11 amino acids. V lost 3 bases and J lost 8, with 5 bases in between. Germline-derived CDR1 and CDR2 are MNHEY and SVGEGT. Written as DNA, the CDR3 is TGTGCCAGCAGTTATAGGTATGAGCAGTTCTTC. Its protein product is CASSYRYEQFF.

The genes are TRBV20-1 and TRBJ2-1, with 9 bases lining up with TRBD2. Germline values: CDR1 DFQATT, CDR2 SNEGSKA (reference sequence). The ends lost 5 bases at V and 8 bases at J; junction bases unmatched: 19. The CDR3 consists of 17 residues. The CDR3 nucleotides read TGCAGTGCTCTTCGCCGGGGGGGTCACCCTAGCGGGGATGAGCAGTTCTTC. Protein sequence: CSALRRGGHPSGDEQFF.

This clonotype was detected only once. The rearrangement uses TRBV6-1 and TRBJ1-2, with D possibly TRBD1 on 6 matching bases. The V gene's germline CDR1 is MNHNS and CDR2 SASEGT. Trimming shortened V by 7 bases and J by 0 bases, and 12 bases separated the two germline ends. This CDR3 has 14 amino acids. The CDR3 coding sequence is TGTGCCAGCAACCCGACAGGTTCTAACTATGGCTACACCTTC. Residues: CASNPTGSNYGYTF.

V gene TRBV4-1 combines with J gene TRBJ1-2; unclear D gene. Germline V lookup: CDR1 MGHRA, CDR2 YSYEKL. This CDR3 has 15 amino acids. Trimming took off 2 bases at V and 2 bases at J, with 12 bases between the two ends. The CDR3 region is CASSQPGSLNYGYTF. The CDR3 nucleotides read TGCGCCAGCAGCCAACCGGGATCCTTAAACTATGGCTACACCTTC.